The 10 T cell receptor beta chains reported below all come from one sample, sequenced in a study of CD8 T cells in ankylosing spondylitis. The study, taken as a whole, reports: A motif of roughly 8 highly homologous TCR beta variants was seen as apparently characteristic of ankylosing spondylitis blood.

MiXCR, run by TCRdb on the 5' RACE reads, gives a single entry per CDR3 protein. The sample records over 600,000 distinct CDR3 sequences, about 20% being singletons. Which antigens these TCRs recognize remains unknown. Specimen: blood, either unsorted or a sorted T cell fraction (not recorded which). These receptors were taken from a male donor with ankylosing spondylitis.

The V call is TRBV20-1, the J call TRBJ2-7; D gene uncertain. The CDR3 runs to 15 residues. Germline assignment: CDR1 DFQATT and CDR2 SNEGSKA (reference sequence). The ends were cut back, 2 bases at V and 6 bases at J, with 20 bases in the middle. This chain's CDR3 is CSARPYDPLKGEQYF. The CDR3 nucleotides are TGCAGTGCTAGACCATACGACCCCCTGAAGGGCGAGCAGTACTTC.

The V gene is TRBV29-1, the J gene TRBJ1-4; 7 nucleotides align to TRBD1. This CDR3 is 13 amino acids long. CDR1 and CDR2 (germline): SQVTM, ANQGSEA. The J segment lost 7 bases and the V segment lost 4 bases, leaving 6 bases of the junction unmatched. The CDR3 nucleotides read TGCAGCGTTGTCGGGACAGCGGGTGAAAAACTGTTTTTT. It yields the protein CSVVGTAGEKLFF.

This clonotype was counted ten times or more. V is TRBV7-9 and J is TRBJ1-1, with 8 bases identical to TRBD1. Germline CDR1 and CDR2: SEHNR and FQNEAQ (reference sequence). The CDR3 has 12 residues. Unmatched junction bases numbered 5, after V lost 8 bases and J lost 6 bases. In nucleotides, the CDR3 is TGTGCCAGCGGGATACAGGGGGCTGAAGCTTTCTTT. It translates to CASGIQGAEAFF.

The rearrangement uses TRBV28 and TRBJ2-7; possibly TRBD1 for D (6 bases). This CDR3 has 15 residues. V shed 5 bases and J shed 5 bases, with 19 bases lying between them. Germline V lookup: CDR1 MDHEN, CDR2 SYDVKM. The CDR3 protein is CASSVVTGFRHEQYF. CDR3 bases: TGTGCCAGCAGTGTCGTAACAGGGTTTCGCCACGAGCAGTACTTC. Looking up the rest from reference TRBV28 and TRBJ2-7 gives the full variable domain: DVKVTQSSRYLVKRTGEKVFLECVQDMDHENMFWYRQDPGLGLRLIYFSYDVKMKEKGDIPEGYSVSREKKERFSLILESASTNQTSMYLCASSVVTGFRHEQYFGPGTRLTVT.

The table lists this clonotype with many counts. The chain is built from TRBV28 and TRBJ1-5; D unresolved. Germline CDR1 MDHEN, CDR2 SYDVKM. Trimming removed 4 bases from V and 4 bases from J, with 8 bases in between. CDR3 length: 13 residues. The DNA of the CDR3 is TGTGCCAGCAGTTCGTCTCCTAATCAGCCCCAGCATTTT. Amino acid sequence: CASSSSPNQPQHF.

The sample holds one count of this clonotype. The rearrangement uses TRBV2 and TRBJ2-1, with 7 bases aligning to TRBD2. V shed 4 bases, J shed 3 bases, and the junction held 9 bases outside the gene matches. Germline V gives CDR1 SNHLY, CDR2 FYNNEI. The CDR3 extends over 16 amino acids. CDR3 nucleotides: TGTGCCAGCAGTGCGTTCGCCAGCGGGGACTACAATGAGCAGTTCTTC. This gives the protein CASSAFASGDYNEQFF.

This clonotype turned up a few times. The rearrangement joins TRBV6-7 to TRBJ2-1; perhaps TRBD2 as D (7 bases). Being an ORF, TRBV6-7 has a function that is uncertain. This CDR3 contains 18 residues. V lost 6 bases, J lost 4 bases, and 25 bases lay in between. In nucleotides, the CDR3 is TGTGCCAGCAGCCCACTACCCCATGGCGGGGGCTCGTACAATGAGCAGTTCTTC. It yields the protein CASSPLPHGGGSYNEQFF.

This clonotype has more than one count but fewer than ten. This chain connects TRBV2 to TRBJ2-3, with D hard to call. The CDR3 has 13 amino acids. CDR1 is SNHLY and CDR2 is FYNNEI in the germline V gene. Trimming pared 3 bases from V and 1 base from J, leaving 5 bases between. CDR3 sequence (DNA): TGTGCCAGCAGTGACCAGGGCACAGATACGCAGTATTTT. Protein sequence: CASSDQGTDTQYF. The full variable domain, rest sourced from reference TRBV2 and TRBJ2-3, is EPEVTQTPSHQVTQMGQEVILRCVPISNHLYFYWYRQILGQKVEFLVSFYNNEISEKSEIFDDQFSVERPDGSNFTLKIRSTKLEDSAMYFCASSDQGTDTQYFGPGTRLTVL.

The chain couples TRBV27 to TRBJ1-6, with D perhaps TRBD1 (5 bases). CDR3 size: 14 residues. Looked up from germline, CDR1 is MNHEY and CDR2 is SMNVEV (reference sequence). V lost 4 bases and J 9 bases, leaving 13 bases between the germline ends. The CDR3 DNA is TGTGCCAGCAGTTGGGGGGGGATCGGTTCACCCCTCCACTTT. This sequence encodes CASSWGGIGSPLHF.

This clonotype was counted a few times. J is TRBJ2-7 and V is TRBV4-1, with D possibly being TRBD1 or TRBD2 (6 bases each). The ends were cut back, 4 bases at V and 6 bases at J, with 16 bases in the middle. Germline V gene sequence: CDR1 MGHRA, CDR2 YSYEKL. The CDR3 is made up of 14 amino acids. The CDR3 loop is CASSPTGGPSEQYF. CDR3 nucleotides: TGCGCCAGCAGCCCGACTGGGGGGCCCTCCGAGCAGTACTTC.